The 17 T cell receptor beta chains in this list originate from one sample, sequenced in a study of blood T cell repertoires in COVID-19. Profiling relied on immunoSEQ multiplex PCR, and the TCRdb table lists in-frame clones only, not all of them. The sample records about 130,000 clones, 60% to 80% being singletons. The sample consisted of peripheral blood. The receptors stem from an older woman with acute or convalescent COVID-19.

The genes are TRBV21-1 and TRBJ2-2; TRBD2, as called in the table, went unchecked against the DNA. TRBV21-1 is tagged as a pseudogene. CDR3 length: 16 amino acids. The CDR3 DNA follows: TGTGCCAGCAGCAAGGATGCGGGCTCGAACACCGGGGAGCTGTTTTTT. It translates to CASSKDAGSNTGELFF.

The V gene is TRBV6-5, the J gene TRBJ1-5, with D tentatively TRBD1 (6 bases). The CDR3 runs 14 residues. V lost 5 bases and J 4 bases, leaving 12 bases between the germline ends. CDR1 MNHEY and CDR2 SVGAGI come from the germline V gene. CDR3 protein: CASSRLGANQPQHF. The CDR3 DNA follows: TGTGCCAGCAGTAGGCTGGGGGCGAATCAGCCCCAGCATTTT.

The gene calls are TRBV7-2 and TRBJ1-6; D gene ambiguous. V lost 0 bases to trimming and J lost 4 bases, with 4 bases between them. Germline values: CDR1 SGHTA, CDR2 FQGNSA. The CDR3 runs 14 residues. CDR3 DNA: TGTGCCAGCAGCTTAGCGACTTATAATTCACCCCTCCACTTT. Translated: CASSLATYNSPLHF.

This clone appeared many times. The rearrangement uses TRBV10-3 and TRBJ1-4; no firm D call. The CDR3 contains 12 residues. CDR1 ENHRY and CDR2 SYGVKD come from the germline V gene. Trimming cost V 3 bases and J 7 bases, with 6 bases left between them. The CDR3 region is CAISDNSEKLFF. CDR3 sequence (DNA): TGTGCCATCAGTGATAACAGTGAAAAACTGTTTTTT.

At least ten counts were recorded for this clone. The genes are TRBV5-1 and TRBJ1-2, with D maybe TRBD1 (5 bases). The V end lost 5 bases, the J end lost 4 bases, and 24 bases lay between the germline ends. This CDR3 spans 17 amino acids. The germline CDR1 and CDR2 sequences are SGHRS and YFSETQ. This CDR3 reads CASRESGAPGWGYGYTF. As DNA, the CDR3 is TGCGCCAGCAGGGAATCAGGAGCGCCAGGGTGGGGCTATGGCTACACCTTC.

This clone was picked up many times. The gene calls are TRBV5-5 and TRBJ2-7; D is perhaps TRBD1 (6 bases). Trimming pared 3 bases from V and 0 bases from J, leaving 10 bases between. CDR1 and CDR2 (germline): SGHKS, YYEKEE (reference sequence). This CDR3 is built from 14 residues. CDR3 in amino acids: CASSSQGSSYEQYF. The CDR3 DNA follows: TGTGCCAGCAGCTCGCAGGGGAGCTCCTACGAGCAGTACTTC.

This chain uses TRBV20-1 with TRBJ1-1; D is perhaps TRBD1 (6 bases). The germline gives CDR1 DFQATT, CDR2 SNEGSKA (reference sequence). CDR3 size: 14 residues. V lost 3 bases and J 3 bases, leaving 14 bases between the germline ends. The CDR3 region is CSASPGGVDTEAFF. Here the CDR3 DNA reads TGCAGTGCTAGTCCGGGGGGCGTGGACACTGAAGCTTTCTTT.

This clone was detected only a few times. J is TRBJ2-7 and V is TRBV12-3 or TRBV12-4; a possible D gene is TRBD1 (6 bases). V was cut by 2 bases and J by 2 bases, with 7 bases left in between. The CDR3 consists of 13 residues. The CDR3 spells CASSLTGTYEQYF. The CDR3 DNA reads as TGTGCCAGCAGTTTAACAGGGACCTACGAGCAGTACTTC.

With respect to this clone: The junction does not match germline at one end; this may be a read error. V is TRBV19 and J is TRBJ1-5; perhaps TRBD1 as D (6 bases). Germline lookup yields CDR1 LNHDA and CDR2 SQIVND (reference sequence). The CDR3 spans 16 residues. The CDR3 here is CASRIGTTVDTQPQHF. CDR3 in DNA: TGTGCCAGTAGGATAGGGACAACAGTTGACACACAGCCCCAGCATTTT. The full variable domain, rest sourced from reference TRBV19 and TRBJ1-5, is DGGITQSPKYLFRKEGQNVTLSCEQNLNHDAMYWYRQDPGQGLRLIYYSQIVNDFQKGDIAEGYSVSREKKESFPLTVTSAQKNPTAFYLCASRIGTTVDTQPQHFGDGTRLSIL.

This clone was counted ten times or more. The rearrangement uses TRBV5-8 and TRBJ1-5, with 8 positions matching TRBD1. Germline V CDR1 and CDR2: SGHTS, YDEGEE. The CDR3 extends over 16 amino acids. V shed 5 bases and J 6 bases; nucleotides not matched to a gene: 13. CDR3 DNA sequence: TGTGCCAGCAGGGACCGACAGGGGAAGGGGCCTCAGCCCCAGCATTTT. This gives the protein CASRDRQGKGPQPQHF. Full variable domain (missing parts from reference TRBV5-8 and TRBJ1-5): EAGVTQSPTHLIKTRGQQATLRCSPISGHTSVYWYQQALGLGLQFLLWYDEGEERNRGNFPPRFSGRQFPNYSSELNVNALELEDSALYLCASRDRQGKGPQPQHFGDGTRLSIL.

The gene calls are TRBV15 and TRBJ1-3, with a weak D call TRBD1 (6 bases). CDR1 and CDR2 from the germline V gene are LNHNV and YYDKDF (reference sequence). Trimming took off 5 bases at V and 4 bases at J, with 24 bases between the two ends. The CDR3 is 18 amino acids. The CDR3 spells CATSPTVLTGQQGNTIYF. The CDR3 DNA sequence: TGTGCCACCAGCCCTACCGTTCTTACAGGGCAACAGGGAAACACCATATATTTT.

This clone was counted a few times. J is TRBJ1-6 and V is TRBV21-1; no DNA check was done on the table's D call, TRBD1. TRBV21-1 is a pseudogene locus. The CDR3 is 18 residues long. CDR3 protein: CASSKEGGRGRVNSPLHF. In DNA, the CDR3 is TGTGCCAGCAGCAAAGAAGGGGGCAGGGGCCGGGTTAATTCACCCCTCCACTTT.

This clone was counted between two and nine times. Within the sample, other DNA sequences also encode this same CDR3. The CDR3 nucleotides are TGTGCTAGTGGGCTGGGACAGGGGGGAAATCAGCCCCAGCATTTT. It translates to CASGLGQGGNQPQHF. The genes are TRBV12-5 and TRBJ1-5, with 11 bases aligning to TRBD1. The CDR3 runs to 15 residues. The germline V gene has CDR1 LGHNT and CDR2 FRNRAP. The J segment lost 4 bases and the V segment lost 6 bases, leaving 5 bases of the junction unmatched.

The chain has TRBV3-1 (or the pseudogene TRBV3-2) and TRBJ1-5; D remains ambiguous. This CDR3 comprises 15 residues. Trimming stripped 1 base from V and 4 bases from J, with 11 bases between. Germline CDR1 is LGHDT and CDR2 is YNNKEL (reference sequence). The CDR3 DNA reads as TGTGCCAGCAGCCAAGGGACTCAACGAAATCAGCCCCAGCATTTT. Protein: CASSQGTQRNQPQHF.

CDR3 residues: CASSLPATSRDEQYF. Written as DNA, the CDR3 is TGTGCCAGCAGTTTACCCGCGACTAGCCGAGACGAGCAGTACTTC. The chain has TRBV28 and TRBJ2-7, with 7 bases fitting TRBD2. V was pared by 2 bases and J by 5 bases, with 9 bases of the junction left unmatched. Per germline, CDR1 MDHEN and CDR2 SYDVKM. This CDR3 region has 15 residues.

The chain has TRBV12-3 or TRBV12-4 and TRBJ1-1; 8 nucleotides align to TRBD1. This CDR3 contains 12 residues. The ends lost 6 bases at V and 9 bases at J; junction bases unmatched: 6. The CDR3 sequence: CASSLTGDKAFF. CDR3 DNA: TGTGCCAGCAGCCTGACAGGGGATAAAGCTTTCTTT.

The count of this clone is one. V and J are TRBV7-9 and TRBJ1-1; the D is unclear. Germline CDR1 SEHNR, CDR2 FQNEAQ (reference sequence). Trimming removed 2 bases from V and 11 bases from J, with 12 bases in between. The CDR3 extends over 12 amino acids. For the CDR3, the DNA is TGTGCCAGCAGCTTATTGGAGGCTGGCGCTTTCTTT. Encoded protein: CASSLLEAGAFF.